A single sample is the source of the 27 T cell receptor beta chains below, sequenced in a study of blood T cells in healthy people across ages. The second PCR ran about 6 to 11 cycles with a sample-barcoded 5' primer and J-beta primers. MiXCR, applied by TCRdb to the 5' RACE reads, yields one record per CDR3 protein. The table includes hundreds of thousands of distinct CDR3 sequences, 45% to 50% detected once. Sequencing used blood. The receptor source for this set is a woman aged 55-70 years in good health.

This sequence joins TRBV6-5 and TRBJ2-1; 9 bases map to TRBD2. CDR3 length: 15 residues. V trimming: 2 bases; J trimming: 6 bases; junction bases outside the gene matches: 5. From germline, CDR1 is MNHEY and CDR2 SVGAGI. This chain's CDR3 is CASSYAAGGPNEQFF. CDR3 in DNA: TGTGCCAGCAGTTACGCGGCGGGAGGGCCCAATGAGCAGTTCTTC.

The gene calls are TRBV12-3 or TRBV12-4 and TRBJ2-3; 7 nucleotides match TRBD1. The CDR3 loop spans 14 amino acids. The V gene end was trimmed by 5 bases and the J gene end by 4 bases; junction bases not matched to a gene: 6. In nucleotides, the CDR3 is TGTGCCAGCAGTCCTACAGGGGCAGCAGATACGCAGTATTTT. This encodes CASSPTGAADTQYF.

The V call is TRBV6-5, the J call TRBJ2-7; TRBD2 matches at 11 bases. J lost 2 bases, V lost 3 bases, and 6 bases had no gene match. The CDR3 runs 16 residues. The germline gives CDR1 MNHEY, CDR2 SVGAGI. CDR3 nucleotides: TGTGCCAGCAGTTATCCCGGGACTAGCGGCACCTACGAGCAGTACTTC. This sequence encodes CASSYPGTSGTYEQYF.

The chain's CDR3 is CASSQDLGGSTDTQYF. The CDR3 DNA reads TGCGCCAGCAGCCAAGATTTGGGGGGTAGCACAGATACGCAGTATTTT. The V call is TRBV4-3, the J call TRBJ2-3; D is possibly TRBD2 (6 bases). V lost 0 bases to trimming and J lost 0 bases, with 10 bases between them. The CDR3 consists of 16 residues. Germline loops: CDR1 LGHNA, CDR2 YSLEER.

This CDR3 is CSVAGVGGRAPNTQYF. CDR3 DNA sequence: TGCAGCGTTGCGGGAGTGGGCGGGAGGGCCCCGAATACGCAGTATTTT. J is TRBJ2-3 and V is TRBV29-1; 9 nucleotides align to TRBD2. CDR1 is SQVTM and CDR2 is ANQGSEA in the germline V gene. The CDR3 spans 16 residues. Germline trimming cut 4 bases from V and 7 bases from J; bases unmatched to any gene: 15.

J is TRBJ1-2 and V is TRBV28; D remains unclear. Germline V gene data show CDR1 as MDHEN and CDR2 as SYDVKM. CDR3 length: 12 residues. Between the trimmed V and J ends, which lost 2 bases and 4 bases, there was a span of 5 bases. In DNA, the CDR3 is TGTGCCAGCAGTTTACAAGTCTATGGCTACACCTTC. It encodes CASSLQVYGYTF.

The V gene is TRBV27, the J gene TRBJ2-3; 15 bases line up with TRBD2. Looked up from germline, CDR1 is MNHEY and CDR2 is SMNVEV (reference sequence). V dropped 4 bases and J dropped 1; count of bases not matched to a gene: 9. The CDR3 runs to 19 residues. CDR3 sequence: CASSSGGLAGGGGTDTQYF. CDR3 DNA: TGTGCCAGCAGTTCCGGGGGACTAGCGGGAGGAGGAGGCACAGATACGCAGTATTTT.

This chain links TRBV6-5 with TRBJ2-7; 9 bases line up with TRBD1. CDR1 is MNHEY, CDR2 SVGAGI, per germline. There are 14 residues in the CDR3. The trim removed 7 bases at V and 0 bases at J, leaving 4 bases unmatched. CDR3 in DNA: TGTGCCAGCACCCAGGACAGGGGCTCCTACGAGCAGTACTTC. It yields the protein CASTQDRGSYEQYF.

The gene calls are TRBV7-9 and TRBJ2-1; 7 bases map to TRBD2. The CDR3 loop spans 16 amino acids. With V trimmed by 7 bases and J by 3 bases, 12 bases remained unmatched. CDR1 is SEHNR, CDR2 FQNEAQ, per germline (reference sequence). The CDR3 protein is CASIHTAGRYYNEQFF. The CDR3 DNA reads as TGTGCCAGCATTCACACAGCGGGAAGGTACTACAATGAGCAGTTCTTC.

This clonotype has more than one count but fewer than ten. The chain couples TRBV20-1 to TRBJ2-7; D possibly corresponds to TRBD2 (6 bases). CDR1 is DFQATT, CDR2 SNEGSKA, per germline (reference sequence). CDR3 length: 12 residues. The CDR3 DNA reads TGCAGCGGGGGACGGGAGTCCTACGAGCAGTACTTC. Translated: CSGGRESYEQYF.

The CDR3 protein is CASSYLQGGLYEQYF. CDR3 DNA sequence: TGTGCCAGCAGCTACTTACAGGGGGGACTGTACGAGCAGTACTTC. This sequence joins TRBV6-1 and TRBJ2-7; TRBD1 matches 8 bases. V shed 6 bases, J shed 4 bases, and the junction held 11 bases outside the gene matches. Germline V gives CDR1 MNHNS, CDR2 SASEGT. The CDR3 extends over 15 amino acids.

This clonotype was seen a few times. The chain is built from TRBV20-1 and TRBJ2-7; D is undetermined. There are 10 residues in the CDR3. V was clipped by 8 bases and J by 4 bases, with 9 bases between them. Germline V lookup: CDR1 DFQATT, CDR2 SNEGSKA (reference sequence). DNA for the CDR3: TGCAGTCCGCTAGTATACGAGCAGTACTTC. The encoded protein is CSPLVYEQYF.

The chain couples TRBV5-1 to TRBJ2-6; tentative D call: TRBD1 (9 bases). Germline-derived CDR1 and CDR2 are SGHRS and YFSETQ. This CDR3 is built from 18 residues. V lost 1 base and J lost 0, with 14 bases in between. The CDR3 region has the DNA TGCGCCAGCAGCTTGAGCGGGGGACAGGGCTCTGGGGCCAACGTCCTGACTTTC. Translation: CASSLSGGQGSGANVLTF.

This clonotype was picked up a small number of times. DNA for the CDR3: TGTGCCAGCAGCACCTCGGGACAGGTACCCCTCCACTTT. This sequence encodes CASSTSGQVPLHF. J is TRBJ1-6 and V is TRBV7-2, with TRBD1 matching 8 bases. With 5 bases clipped from V and 12 bases from J, the junction kept 6 bases outside the gene matches. The CDR3 spans 13 residues. Germline lookup yields CDR1 SGHTA and CDR2 FQGNSA. Filled out from reference TRBV7-2 and TRBJ1-6, the complete variable domain reads GAGVSQSPSNKVTEKGKDVELRCDPISGHTALYWYRQSLGQGLEFLIYFQGNSAPDKSGLPSDRFSAERTGGSVSTLTIQRTQQEDSAVYLCASSTSGQVPLHFGNGTRLTVT.

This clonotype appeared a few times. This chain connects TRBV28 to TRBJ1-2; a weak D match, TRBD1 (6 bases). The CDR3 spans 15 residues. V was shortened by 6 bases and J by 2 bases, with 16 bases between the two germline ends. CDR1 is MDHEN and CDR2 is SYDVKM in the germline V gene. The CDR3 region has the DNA TGTGCCAGCAGCCCTCGGGGGACACCGAACTATGGCTACACCTTC. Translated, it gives CASSPRGTPNYGYTF.

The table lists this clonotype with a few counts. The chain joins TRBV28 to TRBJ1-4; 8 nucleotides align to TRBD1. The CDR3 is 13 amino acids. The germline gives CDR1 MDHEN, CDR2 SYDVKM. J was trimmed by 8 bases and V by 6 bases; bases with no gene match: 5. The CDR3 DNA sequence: TGTGCCAGCAGGGACAGGGATCGAGAAAAACTGTTTTTT. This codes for CASRDRDREKLFF.

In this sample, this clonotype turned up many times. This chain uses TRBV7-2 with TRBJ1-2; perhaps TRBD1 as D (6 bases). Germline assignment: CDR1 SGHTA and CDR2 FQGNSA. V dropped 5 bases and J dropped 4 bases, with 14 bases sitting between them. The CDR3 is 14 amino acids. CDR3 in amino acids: CASSPTTGLYGYTF. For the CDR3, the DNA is TGTGCCAGCAGCCCAACGACAGGCCTCTATGGCTACACCTTC. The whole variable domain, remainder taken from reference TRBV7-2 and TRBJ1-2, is GAGVSQSPSNKVTEKGKDVELRCDPISGHTALYWYRQSLGQGLEFLIYFQGNSAPDKSGLPSDRFSAERTGGSVSTLTIQRTQQEDSAVYLCASSPTTGLYGYTFGSGTRLTVV.

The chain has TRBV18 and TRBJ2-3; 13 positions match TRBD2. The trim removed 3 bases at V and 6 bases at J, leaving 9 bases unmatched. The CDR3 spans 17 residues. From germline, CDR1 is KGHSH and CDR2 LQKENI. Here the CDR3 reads CASSPATSGRQWDTQYF. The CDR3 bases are TGTGCCAGCTCACCCGCGACTAGCGGGAGGCAGTGGGATACGCAGTATTTT.

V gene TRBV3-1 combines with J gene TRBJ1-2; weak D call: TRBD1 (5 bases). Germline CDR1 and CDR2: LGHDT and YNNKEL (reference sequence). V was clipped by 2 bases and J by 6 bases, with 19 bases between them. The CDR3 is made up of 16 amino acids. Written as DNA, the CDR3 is TGTGCCAGCAGCCAAACCAAGGCAGGGCGGAGCGATGGCTACACCTTC. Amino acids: CASSQTKAGRSDGYTF.

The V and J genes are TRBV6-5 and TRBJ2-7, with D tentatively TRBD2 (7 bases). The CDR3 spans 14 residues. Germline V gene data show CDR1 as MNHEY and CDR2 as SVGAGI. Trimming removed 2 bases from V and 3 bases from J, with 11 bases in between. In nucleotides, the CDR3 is TGTGCCAGCAGTTACCGGGGGGCTTTCTACGAGCAGTACTTC. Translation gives CASSYRGAFYEQYF.

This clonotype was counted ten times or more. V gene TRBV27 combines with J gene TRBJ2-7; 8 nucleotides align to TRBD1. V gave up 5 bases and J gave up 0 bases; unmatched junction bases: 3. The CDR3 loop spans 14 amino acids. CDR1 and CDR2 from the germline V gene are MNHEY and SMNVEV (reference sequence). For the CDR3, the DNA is TGTGCCAGCAGTCCGGGACAGGCCTCCTACGAGCAGTACTTC. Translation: CASSPGQASYEQYF.

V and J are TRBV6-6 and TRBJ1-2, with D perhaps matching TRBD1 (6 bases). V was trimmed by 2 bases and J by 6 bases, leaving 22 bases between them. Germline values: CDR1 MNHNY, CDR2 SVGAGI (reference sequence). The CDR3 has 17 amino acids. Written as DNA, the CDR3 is TGTGCCAGCAGTTACCTTGGACCTGGCGAAGGGGGGAATGGCTACACCTTC. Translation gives CASSYLGPGEGGNGYTF.

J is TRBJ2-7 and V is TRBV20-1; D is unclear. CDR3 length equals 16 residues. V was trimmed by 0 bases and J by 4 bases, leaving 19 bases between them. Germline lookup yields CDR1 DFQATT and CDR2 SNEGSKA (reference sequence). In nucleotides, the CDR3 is TGCAGTGCTAGAGATAGGCGGAATAGCTTAAAGTACGAGCAGTACTTC. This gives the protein CSARDRRNSLKYEQYF.

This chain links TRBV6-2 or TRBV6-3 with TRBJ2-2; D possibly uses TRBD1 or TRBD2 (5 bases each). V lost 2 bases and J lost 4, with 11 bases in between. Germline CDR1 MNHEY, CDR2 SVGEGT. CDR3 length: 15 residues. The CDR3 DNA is TGTGCCAGCAGTTACCGGGGACGGTTCACCGGGGAGCTGTTTTTT. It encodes CASSYRGRFTGELFF.

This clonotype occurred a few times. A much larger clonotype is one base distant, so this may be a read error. DNA for the CDR3: TGCAGCCCCAGGGCCCACAATGAGCAGTACTTC. Encoded protein: CSPRAHNEQYF. The chain combines TRBV20-1 with TRBJ2-5; D may be TRBD1 (5 bases). The CDR3 is 11 amino acids. Germline assignment: CDR1 DFQATT and CDR2 SNEGSKA (reference sequence).

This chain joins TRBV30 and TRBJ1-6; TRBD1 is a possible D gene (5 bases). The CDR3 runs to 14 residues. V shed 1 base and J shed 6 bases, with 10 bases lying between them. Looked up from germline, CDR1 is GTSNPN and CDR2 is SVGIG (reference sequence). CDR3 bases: TGTGCCTGGAGTGGACAGTTATCTAATTCACCCCTCCACTTT. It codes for CAWSGQLSNSPLHF.

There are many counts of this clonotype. This CDR3 is CSVNRAVNTEAFF. The DNA for the CDR3 is TGCAGCGTTAACAGGGCAGTGAACACTGAAGCTTTCTTT. V and J are TRBV29-1 and TRBJ1-1; TRBD1 is a possible D gene (6 bases). Trimming left V 5 bases short and J 0 bases short, with 10 bases between. Germline V gene data show CDR1 as SQVTM and CDR2 as ANQGSEA. This CDR3 contains 13 residues.